The 9 T cell receptor beta chains given below trace back to one sample, sequenced in a study of neurological immune-mediated disorders. TCRdb reanalysed the 5' RACE reads using MiXCR and keeps one entry per CDR3 protein. The sample holds over 25,000 distinct CDR3 sequences; 21% are singletons and the top ten take more than 15%. The sample taken for sequencing was PBMCs. These receptors were collected from a woman aged 55-69 years in good health.

This chain connects TRBV12-3 or TRBV12-4 to TRBJ2-7; maybe TRBD1 (7 bases). The CDR3 is 13 amino acids. The germline V and J ends were trimmed by 2 bases and 4 bases, with 9 bases remaining between them. The CDR3 loop reads CASSLQGGYEQYF. In DNA, the CDR3 is TGTGCCAGCAGTTTACAGGGGGGATACGAGCAGTACTTC.

In this sample, this clonotype turned up many times. V is TRBV4-2 and J is TRBJ2-3; 13 bases match TRBD2. There are 18 residues in the CDR3. The V gene end was trimmed by 3 bases and the J gene end by 5 bases; junction bases not matched to a gene: 11. From germline, CDR1 is LGHNA and CDR2 YNFKEQ. CDR3 sequence reads: CASSHSTPTSGRRDTQYF. The DNA for the CDR3 is TGTGCCAGCAGCCACTCAACACCGACTAGCGGGAGGAGAGATACGCAGTATTTT.

V is TRBV5-1 and J is TRBJ2-3, with 10 bases matching TRBD2. The V gene end was trimmed by 5 bases and the J gene end by 2 bases; junction bases not matched to a gene: 8. This CDR3 region has 16 residues. Germline V CDR1 and CDR2: SGHRS, YFSETQ. The CDR3 DNA follows: TGCGCCAGCAGATTTCTAGCGGGGGCGCTCACAGATACGCAGTATTTT. It is translated as CASRFLAGALTDTQYF.

This clonotype was detected many times. The genes are TRBV4-2 and TRBJ2-7, with 9 positions matching TRBD2. The CDR3 contains 16 residues. The ends lost 4 bases at V and 2 bases at J; junction bases unmatched: 9. Per germline, CDR1 LGHNA and CDR2 YNFKEQ. The CDR3 sequence: CASSLRQASGAYEQYF. The DNA for the CDR3 is TGTGCCAGCAGCCTCCGACAGGCTAGCGGGGCCTACGAGCAGTACTTC.

At least ten counts were recorded for this clonotype. The chain links TRBV5-1 to TRBJ2-2; TRBD2 aligns across 12 bases. Germline CDR1 SGHRS, CDR2 YFSETQ. V was clipped by 2 bases and J by 0 bases; unmatched bases: 2. The CDR3 is 17 residues long. The DNA of the CDR3 is TGCGCCAGCAGCTTAGGACTAGCGGGGCCGAACACCGGGGAGCTGTTTTTT. Translated: CASSLGLAGPNTGELFF. The entire variable domain, with the rest obtained from reference TRBV5-1 and TRBJ2-2, is as follows: KAGVTQTPRYLIKTRGQQVTLSCSPISGHRSVSWYQQTPGQGLQFLFEYFSETQRNKGNFPGRFSGRQFSNSRSEMNVSTLELGDSALYLCASSLGLAGPNTGELFFGEGSRLTVL.

The chain carries TRBV28 and TRBJ2-5; 7 bases align to TRBD2. CDR1 MDHEN and CDR2 SYDVKM come from the germline V gene. After removal of 8 bases from V and 8 bases from J, the junction contained 11 bases not matched to a gene. There are 13 residues in the CDR3. CDR3 residues: CASLQAGTDTQYF. The DNA of the CDR3 is TGTGCCAGCCTACAAGCGGGAACAGATACCCAGTACTTC.

This clonotype showed up many times. This sequence joins TRBV28 and TRBJ1-5, with TRBD1 as a possible D gene (6 bases). The CDR3 runs 13 residues. Germline V CDR1 and CDR2: MDHEN, SYDVKM. The ends were cut back, 11 bases at V and 4 bases at J, with 15 bases in the middle. The CDR3 loop reads CAAGQLGNQPQHF. The CDR3 coding sequence is TGTGCCGCCGGACAGCTGGGGAATCAGCCCCAGCATTTT.

Ten or more counts support this clonotype. This chain joins TRBV4-3 and TRBJ2-3, with a tentative D call TRBD2 (5 bases). CDR1 is LGHNA, CDR2 YSLEER, per germline. The V end lost 0 bases, the J end lost 6 bases, and 13 bases lay between the germline ends. CDR3 size: 15 residues. The CDR3 sequence is CASSQEGSPGDTQYF. In DNA form, the CDR3 reads TGCGCCAGCAGCCAAGAAGGGTCGCCGGGGGATACGCAGTATTTT.

On this clonotype itself: The final CDR3 position lacks the conserved phenylalanine or tryptophan, pointing to a likely read error. It is unclear where the CDR3 begins or ends on the DNA, so no DNA is shown, and the CDR3 is as TCRdb lists it. The chain employs TRBV5-6 and TRBJ1-2. Germline V lookup: CDR1 SGHDT, CDR2 YYEEEE. The CDR3 sequence runs 12 residues, both termini included. The CDR3 spells CASSSSGWRQIV.